Reported below is one T cell receptor beta chain. The data were taken from a study of control samples from healthy donors and cancer patients. Only in-frame clones appear in the TCRdb table, and some are missing; sequencing was by immunoSEQ multiplex PCR. The repertoire holds approximately 130,000 clones, 70% to 90% seen once, with roughly 3% in the top ten. The CDR3 length is 13 residues. CDR1 and CDR2 (germline): LNHDA, SQIVND (reference sequence). With V trimmed by 9 bases and J by 5 bases, 6 bases remained unmatched. The sequenced sample consisted of blood. This TCR derives from a man aged 60-69 years in good health. The chain employs TRBV19 and TRBJ1-1; 10 positions agree with TRBD1. CDR3 residues: CASRTGGVTEAFF. The CDR3 DNA follows: TGTGCCAGCCGGACAGGGGGGGTAACTGAAGCTTTCTTT.